This TCR beta chain appears in the sequencing data of a study of blood T cell repertoires in COVID-19. V shed 6 bases and J shed 6 bases, with 8 bases lying between them. This CDR3 comprises 12 residues. Per the germline V gene, CDR1 is LNHDA and CDR2 is SQIVND (reference sequence). Data came from immunoSEQ multiplex PCR; TCRdb stores just in-frame clones and leaves some out. The sample holds about 380,000 clones, 88% seen once. This receptor was identified in a woman aged 18-29 years who had recovered from COVID-19. This chain joins TRBV19 and TRBJ2-2; tentatively, D is TRBD2 (6 bases). Sequenced sample: PBMCs or T cells enriched from blood (not recorded which). The CDR3 sequence: CASSTGAGELFF. In DNA form, the CDR3 reads TGTGCCAGTAGCACGGGAGCCGGGGAGCTGTTTTTT.